These 18 T cell receptor beta chains came from one sample sequenced in a study of cytomegalovirus exposure and HLA in healthy donors. Primers: 60 Vbeta forward and 13 Jbeta reverse. The assay was immunoSEQ multiplex PCR, and TCRdb's table has in-frame clones only and misses some. The sample lists approximately 82,000 clones, around 10% seen once, with more than 20% in the top ten. What was sequenced was PBMCs. Receptor source: a man in his fifties or sixties in good health and CMV-seropositive.

A few counts support this clone. The chain joins TRBV25-1 to TRBJ2-1, with TRBD1 identical over 10 bases. Unmatched junction bases numbered 10, after V lost 6 bases and J lost 8 bases. Germline V gene lookup returns CDR1 MGHDK and CDR2 SYGVNS. This CDR3 is built from 15 residues. The CDR3 sequence is CASRPDRGAYDEQFF. CDR3 nucleotide sequence: TGTGCCAGCAGACCGGACAGGGGGGCCTATGATGAGCAGTTCTTC. Variable domain in full (rest from reference TRBV25-1 and TRBJ2-1): EADIYQTPRYLVIGTGKKITLECSQTMGHDKMYWYQQDPGMELHLIHYSYGVNSTEKGDLSSESTVSRIRTEHFPLTLESARPSHTSQYLCASRPDRGAYDEQFFGPGTRLTVL.

This chain uses TRBV27 with TRBJ2-1, with TRBD1 as a possible D gene (5 bases). The CDR3 loop spans 14 amino acids. Germline CDR1 MNHEY, CDR2 SMNVEV (reference sequence). The V and J ends lost 5 bases and 1 base respectively, with 9 bases between them. The CDR3 bases are TGTGCCAGCAGTGAAAGGGGTTCCTACAATGAGCAGTTCTTC. Residues: CASSERGSYNEQFF.

Only a few counts were recorded for this clone. This chain uses TRBV20-1 with TRBJ1-1; 8 nucleotides align to TRBD1. Germline V CDR1 and CDR2: DFQATT, SNEGSKA (reference sequence). This CDR3 contains 10 residues. V trimming: 6 bases; J trimming: 10 bases; junction bases outside the gene matches: 4. This CDR3 reads CSAPTGVAFF. CDR3 DNA: TGCAGTGCCCCGACAGGGGTAGCTTTCTTT.

A few counts support this clone. The chain uses TRBV27 and TRBJ2-2; D is perhaps TRBD1 (5 bases). Trimming removed 2 bases from V and 5 bases from J, with 15 bases in between. Germline CDR1 reads MNHEY; CDR2 reads SMNVEV (reference sequence). The CDR3 runs to 16 residues. CDR3 protein: CASSLAREMGTGELFF. The DNA for the CDR3 is TGTGCCAGCAGTTTAGCCAGGGAAATGGGTACCGGGGAGCTGTTTTTT.

The CDR3 coding sequence is TGTGCCAGCAGTTCTGGGACTAGCGGGGTCAATGAGCAGTTCTTC. It is translated as CASSSGTSGVNEQFF. V and J are TRBV27 and TRBJ2-1; 13 bases line up with TRBD2. This CDR3 spans 15 amino acids. The V and J ends lost 4 bases and 6 bases, in that order; junction bases with no gene match: 3. Germline V CDR1 and CDR2: MNHEY, SMNVEV (reference sequence).

The chain joins TRBV6-6 to TRBJ2-5, with 7 bases fitting TRBD1. Germline V lookup: CDR1 MNHNY, CDR2 SVGAGI (reference sequence). The trim removed 2 bases at V and 5 bases at J, leaving 5 bases unmatched. The CDR3 is 14 residues long. CDR3 bases: TGTGCCAGCAGTTACCTTAGACAGGGCGAGACCCAGTACTTC. It yields the protein CASSYLRQGETQYF.

Written as DNA, the CDR3 is TGTGCCAGCAGCCAAAGAGCGGGACCGGGAACGACCGGGGAGCTGTTTTTT. This translates into CASSQRAGPGTTGELFF. The chain has TRBV14 and TRBJ2-2; 7 bases agree with TRBD2. The CDR3 totals 17 residues. With V trimmed by 2 bases and J by 5 bases, 11 bases remained unmatched. Germline V CDR1 and CDR2: SGHDN, FVKESK.

This clone was seen more than once but under ten times. The chain is built from TRBV7-6 and TRBJ1-6; D is perhaps TRBD1 (6 bases). CDR1 is SGHVS and CDR2 is FNYEAQ in the germline V gene. The V end was cut by 5 bases, the J end by 8 bases, with 13 bases between. The CDR3 loop spans 14 amino acids. The CDR3 is CASSLSGQYSPLHF. The CDR3 DNA reads TGTGCCAGCAGCCTATCCGGACAGTATTCACCCCTCCACTTT.

This clone was picked up a small number of times. The chain links TRBV9 to TRBJ2-5, with 11 bases identical to TRBD1. V was clipped by 3 bases and J by 0 bases; unmatched bases: 4. Germline V gives CDR1 SGDLS, CDR2 YYNGEE. The CDR3 sequence is 16 residues long. The DNA of the CDR3 is TGTGCCAGCAGCGCCGGGACAGGGGGAGACCAAGAGACCCAGTACTTC. Amino acid sequence: CASSAGTGGDQETQYF. The full variable domain, rest sourced from reference TRBV9 and TRBJ2-5, is DSGVTQTPKHLITATGQRVTLRCSPRSGDLSVYWYQQSLDQGLQFLIQYYNGEERAKGNILERFSAQQFPDLHSELNLSSLELGDSALYFCASSAGTGGDQETQYFGPGTRLLVL.

This clone was picked up a small number of times. The chain uses TRBV5-4 and TRBJ2-7, with 9 nucleotides matching TRBD1. Looked up from germline, CDR1 is SGHNT and CDR2 is YYREEE (reference sequence). This CDR3 is built from 16 residues. V dropped 6 bases and J dropped 0; count of bases not matched to a gene: 10. Written as DNA, the CDR3 is TGTGCCAGCACCCTTGGTAGGGGACAGGGCTCCTACGAGCAGTACTTC. This gives the protein CASTLGRGQGSYEQYF.

This clone has only a few counts. This chain connects TRBV7-2 to TRBJ1-2; perhaps TRBD1 as D (5 bases). V lost 1 base and J lost 2, with 11 bases in between. Germline values: CDR1 SGHTA, CDR2 FQGNSA. The length of the CDR3 is 15 residues. The CDR3, as DNA: TGTGCCAGCAGCTTAGTATATGCAGGGAACTATGGCTACACCTTC. This translates into CASSLVYAGNYGYTF.

This chain links TRBV5-3 with TRBJ2-1, with 15 bases fitting TRBD2. TRBV5-3 is reported as an ORF; its role is uncertain. This CDR3 has 18 amino acids. V shed 4 bases and J 2 bases; nucleotides not matched to a gene: 7. CDR3 in DNA: TGTGCCAGAAGCCCCCTGGGACTAGCGGGGGGTCCCTACAATGAGCAGTTCTTC. It codes for CARSPLGLAGGPYNEQFF.

Only one count was recorded for this clone. The V and J genes are TRBV18 and TRBJ1-1; possibly TRBD1 for D (6 bases). Germline CDR1 KGHSH, CDR2 LQKENI. The CDR3 runs to 16 residues. Deletions cut 1 base from V and 1 base from J, with 13 bases between. The CDR3 is CASSPLGRGTNTEAFF. Written as DNA, the CDR3 is TGTGCCAGCTCACCACTGGGCAGGGGTACGAACACTGAAGCTTTCTTT.

The gene calls are TRBV7-6 and TRBJ2-7, with 7 bases aligning to TRBD1. The J segment lost 3 bases and the V segment lost 1 base, leaving 6 bases of the junction unmatched. This CDR3 spans 15 amino acids. Germline loops: CDR1 SGHVS, CDR2 FNYEAQ. The CDR3 DNA is TGTGCCAGCAGCTTAGGCCAGGGGGATCTCTACGAGCAGTACGTC. It yields the protein CASSLGQGDLYEQYV.

Only a few counts were recorded for this clone. The rearrangement links TRBV7-2 to TRBJ2-7, with TRBD1 matching 9 bases. The CDR3 consists of 14 residues. Germline V gives CDR1 SGHTA, CDR2 FQGNSA. Losses at the gene ends were 5 bases for V and 5 bases for J; bases not matched to a gene: 7. CDR3: CASSPGTGWDEQYV. In DNA form, the CDR3 reads TGTGCCAGCAGCCCCGGGACAGGGTGGGACGAGCAGTACGTC.

The rearrangement uses TRBV11-1 and TRBJ1-1; D possibly corresponds to TRBD1 (5 bases). The CDR3 totals 11 residues. V lost 5 bases and J lost 9, with 10 bases in between. CDR1 and CDR2 from the germline V gene are SGHAT and FQDESV (reference sequence). In DNA form, the CDR3 reads TGTGCCAGCAGCAACACAGGTCAAGCTTTCTTT. Encoded protein: CASSNTGQAFF.

This clone was seen at least ten times. The chain combines TRBV30 with TRBJ2-1; D is perhaps TRBD2 (6 bases). The V end was cut by 0 bases, the J end by 4 bases, with 13 bases between. The CDR3 spans 15 residues. The germline V gene encodes CDR1 GTSNPN and CDR2 SVGIG (reference sequence). CDR3 loop: CAWSVLSGFYNEQFF. CDR3 DNA sequence: TGTGCCTGGAGTGTTCTTAGCGGATTTTACAATGAGCAGTTCTTC. Full variable domain (outside the CDR3, taken from reference TRBV30 and TRBJ2-1): SQTIHQWPATLVQPVGSPLSLECTVEGTSNPNLYWYRQAAGRGLQLLFYSVGIGQISSEVPQNLSASRPQDRQFILSSKKLLLSDSGFYLCAWSVLSGFYNEQFFGPGTRLTVL.

As regards this clone: At one of its ends the junction is not consistent with the germline gene, which may arise from a read error. The chain has TRBV6-1 and TRBJ2-1; tentatively, D is TRBD1 (6 bases). Per the germline V gene, CDR1 is MNHNS and CDR2 is SASEGT. The CDR3 sequence is 12 residues long. This CDR3 reads CAGSAAQGKQFF. DNA of the CDR3: TGTGCCGGCAGTGCGGCGCAGGGGAAGCAGTTCTTC.